One sample yielded the 26 T cell receptor beta chains listed below, sequenced in a study of blood T cell repertoires in COVID-19. The table came from immunoSEQ multiplex PCR; TCRdb's copy has only in-frame clones and leaves some out. The sample has approximately 210,000 clones, around 86% seen once; the top ten hold approximately 5%. Sequenced: peripheral blood. The receptor source for this set is a human donor in a cohort sampled during active COVID-19.

The sample holds one count of this clone. J is TRBJ1-2 and V is TRBV7-9; D might be TRBD1 (6 bases). This CDR3 is built from 15 residues. Looked up from germline, CDR1 is SEHNR and CDR2 is FQNEAQ (reference sequence). Trimming removed 1 base from V and 8 bases from J, with 17 bases in between. The CDR3 DNA follows: TGTGCCAGCAGCTTAGTGGGGACACCCGTCGAGGGCTACACCTTC. Amino acids: CASSLVGTPVEGYTF.

The chain recombines TRBV27 with TRBJ1-1, with a weak D call TRBD1 (6 bases). This CDR3 is built from 13 residues. Looked up from germline, CDR1 is MNHEY and CDR2 is SMNVEV (reference sequence). V lost 6 bases to trimming and J lost 0 bases, with 8 bases between them. The CDR3 protein is CASSYRVNTEAFF. In DNA, the CDR3 is TGTGCCAGCAGCTACAGGGTGAACACTGAAGCTTTCTTT.

The chain recombines TRBV18 with TRBJ2-7; 7 nucleotides match TRBD1. The CDR3 spans 14 residues. V dropped 6 bases and J dropped 5; count of bases not matched to a gene: 10. Germline-derived CDR1 and CDR2 are KGHSH and LQKENI. The CDR3 DNA sequence: TGTGCCAGCTCCTCGACAGGGTGGAACGACGAGCAGTACTTC. Its translation: CASSSTGWNDEQYF. Full variable domain (rest looked up from reference TRBV18 and TRBJ2-7): NAGVMQNPRHLVRRRGQEARLRCSPMKGHSHVYWYRQLPEEGLKFMVYLQKENIIDESGMPKERFSAEFPKEGPSILRIQQVVRGDSAAYFCASSSTGWNDEQYFGPGTRLTVT.

This chain connects TRBV28 to TRBJ2-7; TRBD1 matches 8 bases. The ends lost 2 bases at V and 3 bases at J; junction bases unmatched: 0. The CDR3 has 13 residues. Germline values: CDR1 MDHEN, CDR2 SYDVKM. In DNA form, the CDR3 reads TGTGCCAGCAGTTTAACAGGGGGCTACGAGCAGTACTTC. It translates to CASSLTGGYEQYF.

This clone was seen only a few times. The rearrangement uses TRBV16 and TRBJ2-7; 11 positions match TRBD1. This CDR3 region has 16 residues. CDR1 is KGHSY, CDR2 FQNENV, per germline. V was pared by 2 bases and J by 0 bases, with 3 bases of the junction left unmatched. CDR3 sequence: CASSQTGTGGSYEQYF. CDR3 nucleotides: TGTGCCAGCAGCCAAACAGGGACAGGGGGCTCCTACGAGCAGTACTTC.

The rearrangement uses TRBV6-2 or TRBV6-3 and TRBJ2-7; TRBD2 aligns across 9 bases. Germline trimming cut 2 bases from V and 9 bases from J; bases unmatched to any gene: 11. Germline-derived CDR1 and CDR2 are MNHEY and SVGEGT. This CDR3 comprises 15 residues. CDR3 sequence (DNA): TGTGCCAGCAGTTACGAGGTAGCGGGAGTCAGGGGGCAGTACTTC. Residues: CASSYEVAGVRGQYF.

This clone appeared a single time. V usage is TRBV7-3 and J usage is TRBJ2-2, with D possibly being TRBD1 (5 bases). The germline gives CDR1 SGHTA, CDR2 FQGTGA. The length of the CDR3 is 15 residues. The V and J ends lost 2 bases and 1 base respectively, with 8 bases between them. The CDR3 DNA is TGTGCCAGCAGCTTAGCAGGGCAGAACACCGGGGAGCTGTTTTTT. As protein: CASSLAGQNTGELFF. Based on the CDR3 plus reference TRBV7-3 and TRBJ2-2, the full variable domain is GAGVSQTPSNKVTEKGKYVELRCDPISGHTALYWYRQSLGQGPEFLIYFQGTGAADDSGLPNDRFFAVRPEGSVSTLKIQRTERGDSAVYLCASSLAGQNTGELFFGEGSRLTVL.

This clone was seen only a few times. This chain connects TRBV11-2 to TRBJ2-7, with TRBD1 as a possible D gene (5 bases). Between the trimmed V and J ends, which lost 5 bases and 0 bases, there was a span of 11 bases. The CDR3 is 14 amino acids. Germline assignment: CDR1 SGHAT and CDR2 FQNNGV. The CDR3: CASSQDTLSYEQYF. The CDR3 bases are TGTGCCAGCAGCCAGGACACCCTCTCCTACGAGCAGTACTTC.

CDR3 residues: CASSQTNGAVAYEQYF. CDR3 bases: TGTGCCAGCAGCCAAACCAACGGAGCGGTAGCCTACGAGCAGTACTTC. V usage is TRBV4-2 and J usage is TRBJ2-7; D may be TRBD2 (5 bases). The germline CDR1 and CDR2 sequences are LGHNA and YNFKEQ. Trimming left V 2 bases short and J 2 bases short, with 16 bases between. CDR3 length: 16 amino acids.

V usage is TRBV4-1 and J usage is TRBJ1-5, with D tentatively TRBD1 (6 bases). V lost 6 bases and J 2 bases, leaving 14 bases between the germline ends. The CDR3 length is 15 residues. From germline, CDR1 is MGHRA and CDR2 YSYEKL. The CDR3 spells CASSFRDIGNQPQHF. The CDR3, as DNA: TGCGCCAGCAGTTTCCGGGACATAGGCAATCAGCCCCAGCATTTT.

In this sample, this clone turned up many times. This rearrangement joins TRBV5-5 to TRBJ2-7; TRBD2 is a possible D gene (5 bases). Between the trimmed V and J ends, which lost 2 bases and 5 bases, there was a span of 14 bases. The germline V gene has CDR1 SGHKS and CDR2 YYEKEE (reference sequence). The CDR3 runs to 14 residues. CDR3 DNA: TGTGCCAGCAGCTTAAGAGGGTATGGGGACGAGCAGTACTTC. It yields the protein CASSLRGYGDEQYF.

V and J are TRBV28 and TRBJ1-2; D is ambiguous. Trimming pared 8 bases from V and 1 base from J, leaving 5 bases between. The germline CDR1 and CDR2 sequences are MDHEN and SYDVKM. The CDR3 is 11 residues long. For the CDR3, the DNA is TGTGCCAGCGGAGTTAACTATGGCTACACCTTC. Translation gives CASGVNYGYTF.

The CDR3 DNA reads as TGTGCCAGCAGGGGATGGGGACTAGGATCCTACGAGCAGTACTTC. Translation: CASRGWGLGSYEQYF. This chain links TRBV2 with TRBJ2-7, with TRBD2 matching 8 bases. Trimming at V came to 6 bases and at J to 1 base, leaving 8 bases not matched to a gene. Germline CDR1 reads SNHLY; CDR2 reads FYNNEI. CDR3 length equals 15 residues.

The gene calls are TRBV19 and TRBJ1-5; no definite D call. In germline, CDR1 is LNHDA, CDR2 SQIVND (reference sequence). The CDR3 extends over 15 amino acids. V gave up 3 bases and J gave up 6 bases, with 15 bases separating them. The CDR3 nucleotides read TGTGCCAGTAGTATCTCTGAGGGTTTTGCTCAGCCCCAGCATTTT. Residues: CASSISEGFAQPQHF.

The chain couples TRBV5-1 to TRBJ2-7; D possibly corresponds to TRBD1 (6 bases). CDR3 length equals 14 residues. V dropped 4 bases and J dropped 4 bases, with 15 bases sitting between them. Germline V gives CDR1 SGHRS, CDR2 YFSETQ. DNA of the CDR3: TGCGCCAGCAGCCCGGACAGTAACCTTTACGAGCAGTACTTC. This sequence encodes CASSPDSNLYEQYF.

V and J are TRBV27 and TRBJ2-6; TRBD2 aligns across 12 bases. This CDR3 is built from 18 residues. The V and J ends lost 3 bases and 2 bases, in that order; junction bases with no gene match: 5. CDR1 is MNHEY and CDR2 is SMNVEV in the germline V gene (reference sequence). In DNA form, the CDR3 reads TGTGCCAGCAGTTTCCTAGCGGGAGGGATGACTGGGGCCAACGTCCTGACTTTC. This codes for CASSFLAGGMTGANVLTF.

This CDR3 is CASSLEGVSNSPLHF. CDR3 nucleotide sequence: TGTGCCAGCAGCTTAGAGGGGGTCTCTAATTCACCCCTCCACTTT. The chain has TRBV7-3 and TRBJ1-6, with D perhaps TRBD1 (6 bases). The germline V gene encodes CDR1 SGHTA and CDR2 FQGTGA. V was clipped by 2 bases and J by 6 bases, with 11 bases between them. The CDR3 has 15 amino acids.

The chain carries TRBV5-1 and TRBJ2-1; 13 bases align to TRBD2. Trimming took 5 bases from V and 4 from J; bases not matched to a gene: 12. Germline V gene sequence: CDR1 SGHRS, CDR2 YFSETQ. There are 18 residues in the CDR3. The DNA of the CDR3 is TGCGCCAGCAGTCCTTGGACTAGCGGGAGTAGCGGTTACAATGAGCAGTTCTTC. Residues: CASSPWTSGSSGYNEQFF. Supplemented by reference TRBV5-1 and TRBJ2-1, the full variable domain reads KAGVTQTPRYLIKTRGQQVTLSCSPISGHRSVSWYQQTPGQGLQFLFEYFSETQRNKGNFPGRFSGRQFSNSRSEMNVSTLELGDSALYLCASSPWTSGSSGYNEQFFGPGTRLTVL.

The chain couples TRBV30 to TRBJ1-1; the D is unclear. This CDR3 is 15 amino acids long. The V end lost 0 bases, the J end lost 1 base, and 12 bases lay between the germline ends. CDR1 GTSNPN and CDR2 SVGIG come from the germline V gene (reference sequence). CDR3 sequence: CAWSVLYGENTEAFF. For the CDR3, the DNA is TGTGCCTGGAGTGTTTTATACGGAGAGAACACTGAAGCTTTCTTT.

A single count supports this clone. The chain carries TRBV28 and TRBJ2-7; 7 positions match TRBD1. Trimming removed 6 bases from V and 3 bases from J; junction bases left unmatched: 2. Germline V gene lookup returns CDR1 MDHEN and CDR2 SYDVKM. The CDR3 is made up of 12 amino acids. For the CDR3, the DNA is TGTGCCAGCAGAAGGGGGCTCTACGAGCAGTACTTC. Translating it yields CASRRGLYEQYF. The variable domain in full, completed from reference TRBV28 and TRBJ2-7, reads DVKVTQSSRYLVKRTGEKVFLECVQDMDHENMFWYRQDPGLGLRLIYFSYDVKMKEKGDIPEGYSVSREKKERFSLILESASTNQTSMYLCASRRGLYEQYFGPGTRLTVT.

This chain uses TRBV27 with TRBJ1-1; TRBD1 agrees at 7 bases. The CDR3 consists of 13 residues. Trimming took 1 base from V and 9 from J; bases not matched to a gene: 5. In germline, CDR1 is MNHEY, CDR2 SMNVEV (reference sequence). The CDR3 is CASSLFGQEKAFF. The DNA for the CDR3 is TGTGCCAGCAGTTTATTCGGACAGGAAAAAGCTTTCTTT.

This chain joins TRBV19 and TRBJ2-7; 9 bases align to TRBD2. This CDR3 is 15 amino acids long. Germline V gene data show CDR1 as LNHDA and CDR2 as SQIVND (reference sequence). V was pared by 3 bases and J by 5 bases, with 8 bases of the junction left unmatched. The CDR3 DNA is TGTGCCAGTAGTATGGTCTCTAGCGGGAACCACGAGCAGTACTTC. As protein: CASSMVSSGNHEQYF.

This chain links TRBV5-1 with TRBJ1-4; 12 bases align to TRBD1. V lost 3 bases to trimming and J lost 11 bases; unmatched junction nucleotides: 5. Germline V gene data show CDR1 as SGHRS and CDR2 as YFSETQ. The CDR3 has 14 residues. The CDR3 bases are TGCGCCAGCAGCTCGGGGACAGGGGGCGGGAAACTGTTTTTT. This encodes CASSSGTGGGKLFF.

The J gene is TRBJ2-7, the V gene TRBV6-1, with 8 positions matching TRBD1. The CDR3 runs 15 residues. V lost 2 bases, J lost 2 bases, and 5 bases stayed unmatched. CDR1 is MNHNS, CDR2 SASEGT, per germline. The CDR3 here is CASSEQGRGPYEQYF. DNA of the CDR3: TGTGCCAGCAGTGAACAAGGCAGGGGGCCCTACGAGCAGTACTTC.

The chain recombines TRBV7-8 with TRBJ1-1, with 7 bases fitting TRBD1. The length of the CDR3 is 14 residues. The ends lost 4 bases at V and 0 bases at J; junction bases unmatched: 2. CDR1 is SGHVS, CDR2 FQNEAQ, per germline. This chain's CDR3 is CASSYGQVNTEAFF. The CDR3 nucleotides are TGTGCCAGCAGCTACGGACAGGTGAACACTGAAGCTTTCTTT.

The V call is TRBV6-5, the J call TRBJ2-5; possibly TRBD1 for D (6 bases). CDR3 length equals 16 residues. Trimming pared 0 bases from V and 4 bases from J, leaving 15 bases between. Germline lookup yields CDR1 MNHEY and CDR2 SVGAGI. Here the CDR3 DNA reads TGTGCCAGCAGTTACTCACCTCAGGGGCGGAGAGAGACCCAGTACTTC. Its translation: CASSYSPQGRRETQYF.